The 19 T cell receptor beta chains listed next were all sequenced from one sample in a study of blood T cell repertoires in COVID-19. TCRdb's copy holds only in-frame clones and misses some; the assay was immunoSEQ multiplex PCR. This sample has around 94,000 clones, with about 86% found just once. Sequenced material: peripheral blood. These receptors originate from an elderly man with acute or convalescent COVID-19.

The CDR3 bases are TGTGCCAGTAGCCGAACAGGGTCCGGAAACACCATATATTTT. This translates into CASSRTGSGNTIYF. The chain links TRBV19 to TRBJ1-3; TRBD1 is a possible D gene (6 bases). The CDR3 loop spans 14 amino acids. The germline V gene has CDR1 LNHDA and CDR2 SQIVND (reference sequence). Trimming pared 6 bases from V and 4 bases from J, leaving 13 bases between.

The chain's CDR3 is CASSPGKGRYYNEQFF. CDR3 bases: TGTGCCAGCAGTCCAGGGAAGGGGAGGTATTACAATGAGCAGTTCTTC. V is TRBV6-2 or TRBV6-3 and J is TRBJ2-1, with D perhaps matching TRBD2 (6 bases). The germline V gene has CDR1 MNHEY and CDR2 SVGEGT. Trimming shortened V by 5 bases and J by 4 bases, and 18 bases separated the two germline ends. CDR3 length: 16 amino acids.

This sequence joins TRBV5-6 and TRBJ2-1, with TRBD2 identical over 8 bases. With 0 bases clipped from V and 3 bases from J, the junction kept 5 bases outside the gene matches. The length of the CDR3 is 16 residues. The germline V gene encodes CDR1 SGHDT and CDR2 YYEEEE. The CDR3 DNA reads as TGTGCCAGCAGCTTGGTCGGACTAGCAGACTACAATGAGCAGTTCTTC. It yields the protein CASSLVGLADYNEQFF.

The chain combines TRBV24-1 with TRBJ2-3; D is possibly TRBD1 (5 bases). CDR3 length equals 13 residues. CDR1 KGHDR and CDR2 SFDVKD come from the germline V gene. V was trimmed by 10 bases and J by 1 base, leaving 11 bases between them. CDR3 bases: TGTGCCACAGGGGCACAAGGCACAGATACGCAGTATTTT. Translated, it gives CATGAQGTDTQYF.

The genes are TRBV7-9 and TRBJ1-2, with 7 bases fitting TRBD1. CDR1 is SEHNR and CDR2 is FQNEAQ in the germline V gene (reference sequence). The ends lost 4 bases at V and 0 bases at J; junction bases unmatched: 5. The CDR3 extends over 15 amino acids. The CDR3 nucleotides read TGTGCCAGCAGCTCGACAGGGTCGACTAACTATGGCTACACCTTC. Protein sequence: CASSSTGSTNYGYTF.

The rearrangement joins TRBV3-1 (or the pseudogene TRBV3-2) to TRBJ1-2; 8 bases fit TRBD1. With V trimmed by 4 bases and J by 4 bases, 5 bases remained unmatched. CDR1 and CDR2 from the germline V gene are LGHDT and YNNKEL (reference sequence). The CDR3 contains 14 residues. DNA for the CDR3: TGTGCCAGCAGCCGCCGGACAGGGTCCTATGGCTACACCTTC. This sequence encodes CASSRRTGSYGYTF.

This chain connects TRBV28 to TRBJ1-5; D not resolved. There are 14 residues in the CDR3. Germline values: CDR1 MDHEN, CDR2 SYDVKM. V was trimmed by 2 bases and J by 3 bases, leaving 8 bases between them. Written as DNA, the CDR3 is TGTGCCAGCAGTTTAAGCGGAGACAATCAGCCCCAGCATTTT. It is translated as CASSLSGDNQPQHF.

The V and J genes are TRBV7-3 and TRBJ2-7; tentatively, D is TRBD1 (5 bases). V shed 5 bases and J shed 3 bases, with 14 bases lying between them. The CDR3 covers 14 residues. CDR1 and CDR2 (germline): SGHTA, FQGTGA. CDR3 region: CASSRQSGNYEQYF. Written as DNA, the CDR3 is TGTGCCAGCAGCCGACAGTCGGGCAACTACGAGCAGTACTTC.

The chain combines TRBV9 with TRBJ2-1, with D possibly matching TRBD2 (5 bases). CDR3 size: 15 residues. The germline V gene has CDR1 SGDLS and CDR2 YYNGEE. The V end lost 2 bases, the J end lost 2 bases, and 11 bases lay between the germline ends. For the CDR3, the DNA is TGTGCCAGCAGCGTGGCTAGCCGAACCTACAATGAGCAGTTCTTC. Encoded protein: CASSVASRTYNEQFF.

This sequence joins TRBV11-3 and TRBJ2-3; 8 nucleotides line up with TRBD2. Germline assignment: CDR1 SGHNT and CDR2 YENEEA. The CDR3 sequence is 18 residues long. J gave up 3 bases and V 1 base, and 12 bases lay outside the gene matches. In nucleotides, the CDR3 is TGTGCCAGCAGCTTAGCCCTGAGGAGCGGGAGAGGTACAGATACGCAGTATTTT. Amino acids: CASSLALRSGRGTDTQYF.

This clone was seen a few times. The CDR3 region is CASSKRPSGNNEQFF. The CDR3 bases are TGTGCCAGCAGCAAACGTCCTAGCGGGAACAATGAGCAGTTCTTC. V and J are TRBV21-1 and TRBJ2-1; the table gives TRBD2 as D, unverified against the DNA. TRBV21-1 is designated a pseudogene. CDR3 size: 15 residues.

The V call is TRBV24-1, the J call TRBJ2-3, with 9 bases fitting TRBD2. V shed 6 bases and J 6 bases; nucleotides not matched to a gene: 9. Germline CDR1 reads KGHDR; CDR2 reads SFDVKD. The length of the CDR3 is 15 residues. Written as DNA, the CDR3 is TGTGCCACCAGTATCGGTAGCGGGAGTCGGGATACGCAGTATTTT. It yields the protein CATSIGSGSRDTQYF.

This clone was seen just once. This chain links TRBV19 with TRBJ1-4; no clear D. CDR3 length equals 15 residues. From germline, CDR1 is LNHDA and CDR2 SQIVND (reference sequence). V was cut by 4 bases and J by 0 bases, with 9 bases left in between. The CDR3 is CASSTQATTNEKLFF. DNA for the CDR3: TGTGCCAGTAGTACCCAGGCCACAACTAATGAAAAACTGTTTTTT.

The CDR3 DNA sequence: TGTGCCAGCATGGGGCAGTCTCACAATGAGCAGTTCTTC. It encodes CASMGQSHNEQFF. V is TRBV27 and J is TRBJ2-1, with D tentatively TRBD1 (5 bases). With 7 bases removed from V and 5 bases from J, the gap between germline ends came to 12 bases. Germline V gene lookup returns CDR1 MNHEY and CDR2 SMNVEV (reference sequence). The CDR3 covers 13 residues.

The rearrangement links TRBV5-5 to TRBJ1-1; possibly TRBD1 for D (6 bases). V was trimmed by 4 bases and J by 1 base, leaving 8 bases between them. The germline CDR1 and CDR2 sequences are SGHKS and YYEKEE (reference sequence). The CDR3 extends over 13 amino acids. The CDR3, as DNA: TGTGCCAGCAGCACGACAGGGAACACTGAAGCTTTCTTT. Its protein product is CASSTTGNTEAFF.

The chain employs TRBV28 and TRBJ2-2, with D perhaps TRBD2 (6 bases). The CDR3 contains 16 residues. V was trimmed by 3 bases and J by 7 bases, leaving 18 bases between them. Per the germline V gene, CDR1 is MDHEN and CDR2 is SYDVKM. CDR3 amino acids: CASSFSGGARSGELFF. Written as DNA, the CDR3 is TGTGCCAGCAGTTTCAGTGGCGGGGCCCGGAGCGGGGAGCTGTTTTTT.

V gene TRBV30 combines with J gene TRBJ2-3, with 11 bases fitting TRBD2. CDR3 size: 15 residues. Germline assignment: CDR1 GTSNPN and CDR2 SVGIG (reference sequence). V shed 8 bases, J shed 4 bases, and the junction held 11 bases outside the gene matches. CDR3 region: CAAPPASGGSDTQYF. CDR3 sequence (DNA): TGTGCCGCCCCCCCGGCTAGCGGGGGGTCAGATACGCAGTATTTT.

The CDR3 region is CASSIDNSRETEAFF. CDR3 coding DNA: TGTGCCAGTAGTATAGATAACTCCCGAGAGACTGAAGCTTTCTTT. The chain couples TRBV19 to TRBJ1-1; D call uncertain. Germline CDR1 reads LNHDA; CDR2 reads SQIVND (reference sequence). The CDR3 totals 15 residues. The V and J ends lost 0 bases and 5 bases respectively, with 13 bases between them.

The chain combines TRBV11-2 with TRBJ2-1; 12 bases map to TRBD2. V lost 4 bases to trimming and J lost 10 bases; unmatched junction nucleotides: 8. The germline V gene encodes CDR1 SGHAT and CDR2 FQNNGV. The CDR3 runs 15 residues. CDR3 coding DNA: TGTGCCAGCAGCTCGCTAGCGGGAGGGGTAGGAGAGCAGTTCTTC. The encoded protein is CASSSLAGGVGEQFF.